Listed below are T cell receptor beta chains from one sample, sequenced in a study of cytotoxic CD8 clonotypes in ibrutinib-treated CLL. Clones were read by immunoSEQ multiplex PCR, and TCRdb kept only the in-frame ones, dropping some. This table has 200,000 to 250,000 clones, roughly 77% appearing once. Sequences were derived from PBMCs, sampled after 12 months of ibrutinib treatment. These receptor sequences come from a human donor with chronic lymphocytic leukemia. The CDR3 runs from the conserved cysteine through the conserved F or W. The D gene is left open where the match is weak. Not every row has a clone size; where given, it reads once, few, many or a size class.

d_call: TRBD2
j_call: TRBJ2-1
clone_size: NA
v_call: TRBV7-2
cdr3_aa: CATTGLAGPDSYNEQFF
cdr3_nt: TGTGCTACCACGGGACTAGCGGGACCTGACTCCTACAATGAGCAGTTCTTC

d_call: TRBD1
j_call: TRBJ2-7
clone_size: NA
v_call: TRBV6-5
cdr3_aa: CASSYQGVWSYEQYF
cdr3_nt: TGTGCCAGCAGTTACCAGGGGGTATGGAGCTACGAGCAGTACTTC

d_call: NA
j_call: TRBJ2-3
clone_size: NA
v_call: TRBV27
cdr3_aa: CASSPVSVSDTQYF
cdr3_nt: TGTGCCAGCAGTCCCGTGTCCGTCTCAGATACGCAGTATTTT

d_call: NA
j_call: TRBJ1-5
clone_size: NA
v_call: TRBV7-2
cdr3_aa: CASSDRGAVNNQPQHF
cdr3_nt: TGTGCCAGCAGCGACCGTGGGGCCGTGAACAATCAGCCCCAGCATTTT

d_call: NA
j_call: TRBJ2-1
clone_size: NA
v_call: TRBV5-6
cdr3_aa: CASSWSNEQFF
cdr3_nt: TGTGCCAGCAGTTGGAGCAATGAGCAGTTCTTC

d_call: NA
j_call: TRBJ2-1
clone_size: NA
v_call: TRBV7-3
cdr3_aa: CASSLTGGRYNEQFF
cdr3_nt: TGTGCCAGCAGCTTGACCGGGGGCCGATACAATGAGCAGTTCTTC

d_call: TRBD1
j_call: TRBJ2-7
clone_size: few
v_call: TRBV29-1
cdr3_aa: CSVTPGQGVSYEQYF
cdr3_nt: TGCAGCGTGACACCGGGACAGGGCGTCTCCTACGAGCAGTACTTC

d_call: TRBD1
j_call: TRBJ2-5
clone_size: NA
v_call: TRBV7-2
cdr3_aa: CASSRRTGQETQYF
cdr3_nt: TGTGCCAGCAGCCGACGGACAGGACAAGAGACCCAGTACTTC

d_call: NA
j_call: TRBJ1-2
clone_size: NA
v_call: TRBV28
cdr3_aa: CASRFGLANYGYTF
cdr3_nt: TGTGCCAGCAGGTTCGGGTTAGCTAACTATGGCTACACCTTC

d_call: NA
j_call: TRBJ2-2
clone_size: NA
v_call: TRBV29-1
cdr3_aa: CSVGFPPGHPTGELFF
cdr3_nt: TGCAGCGTTGGATTCCCCCCGGGACACCCCACCGGGGAGCTGTTTTTT

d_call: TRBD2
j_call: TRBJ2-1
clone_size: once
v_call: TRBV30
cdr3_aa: CAWTPAGGHEQFF
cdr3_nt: TGTGCCTGGACCCCTGCGGGGGGGCATGAGCAGTTCTTC

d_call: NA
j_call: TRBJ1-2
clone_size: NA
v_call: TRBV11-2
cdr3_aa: CASRTTGTYGYTF
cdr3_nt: TGTGCCAGCAGGACCACAGGGACCTATGGCTACACCTTC

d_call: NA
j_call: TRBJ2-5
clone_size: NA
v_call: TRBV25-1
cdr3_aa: CASRERWGETQYF
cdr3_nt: TGTGCCAGCAGGGAGCGTTGGGGGGAGACCCAGTACTTC

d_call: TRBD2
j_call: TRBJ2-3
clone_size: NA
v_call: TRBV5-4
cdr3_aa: CASSFSGRARTDTQYF
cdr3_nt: TGTGCCAGCAGCTTTAGCGGGAGGGCCCGCACAGATACGCAGTATTTT

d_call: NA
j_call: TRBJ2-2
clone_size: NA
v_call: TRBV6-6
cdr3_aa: CASSSMGGYNGELFF
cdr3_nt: TGTGCCAGCAGTTCCATGGGGGGCTATAACGGGGAGCTGTTTTTT

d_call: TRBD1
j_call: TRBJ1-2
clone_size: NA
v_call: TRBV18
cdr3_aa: CASSPEDRADGYTF
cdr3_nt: TGTGCCAGCTCACCCGAGGACAGGGCTGATGGCTACACCTTC

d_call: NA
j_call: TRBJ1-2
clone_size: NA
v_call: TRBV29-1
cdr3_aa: CSVPPPGSSGYTF
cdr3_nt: TGCAGCGTCCCCCCCCCTGGTAGTTCCGGCTACACCTTC

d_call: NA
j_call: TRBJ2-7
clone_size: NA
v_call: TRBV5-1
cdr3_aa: CASSLGQAYYEQYF
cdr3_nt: TGCGCCAGCAGCTTGGGCCAGGCATACTACGAGCAGTACTTC

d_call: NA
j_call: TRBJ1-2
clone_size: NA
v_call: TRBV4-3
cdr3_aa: CASSQGMADYGYTF
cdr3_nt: TGCGCCAGCAGCCAAGGGATGGCAGACTATGGCTACACCTTC

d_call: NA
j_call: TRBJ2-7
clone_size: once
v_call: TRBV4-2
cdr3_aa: CASSQVLARGSYEQYF
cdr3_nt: TGTGCCAGCAGCCAAGTGTTGGCCAGGGGCTCCTACGAGCAGTACTTC